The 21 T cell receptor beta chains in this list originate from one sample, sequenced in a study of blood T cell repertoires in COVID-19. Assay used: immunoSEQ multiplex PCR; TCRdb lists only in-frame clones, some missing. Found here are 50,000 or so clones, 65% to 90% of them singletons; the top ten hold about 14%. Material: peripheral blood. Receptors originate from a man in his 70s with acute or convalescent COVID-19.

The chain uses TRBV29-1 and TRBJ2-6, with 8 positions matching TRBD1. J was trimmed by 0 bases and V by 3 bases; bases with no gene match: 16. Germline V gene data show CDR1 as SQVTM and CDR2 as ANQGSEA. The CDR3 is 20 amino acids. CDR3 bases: TGCAGCGTTGATAAGTGGTTCTGGGGACAGGACAACTCTGGGGCCAACGTCCTGACTTTC. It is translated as CSVDKWFWGQDNSGANVLTF.

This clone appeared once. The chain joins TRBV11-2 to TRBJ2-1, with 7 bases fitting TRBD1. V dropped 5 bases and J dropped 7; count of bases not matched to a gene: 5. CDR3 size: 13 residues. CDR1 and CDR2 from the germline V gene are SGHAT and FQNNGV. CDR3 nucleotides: TGTGCCAGCAGCGGTGGACAGGAGAATGAGCAGTTCTTC. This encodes CASSGGQENEQFF.

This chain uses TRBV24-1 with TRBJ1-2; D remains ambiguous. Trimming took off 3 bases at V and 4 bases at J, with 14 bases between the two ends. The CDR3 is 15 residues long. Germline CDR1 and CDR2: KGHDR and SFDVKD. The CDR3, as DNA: TGTGCCACCAGTGATCGGCGGGGAGGAGGCTATGGCTACACCTTC. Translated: CATSDRRGGGYGYTF.

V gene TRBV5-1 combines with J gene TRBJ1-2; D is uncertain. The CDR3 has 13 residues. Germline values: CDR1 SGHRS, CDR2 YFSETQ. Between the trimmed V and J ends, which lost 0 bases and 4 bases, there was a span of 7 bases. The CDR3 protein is CASSLDTIYGYTF. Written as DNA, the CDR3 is TGCGCCAGCAGCTTGGACACGATCTATGGCTACACCTTC. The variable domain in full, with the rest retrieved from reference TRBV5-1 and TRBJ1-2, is KAGVTQTPRYLIKTRGQQVTLSCSPISGHRSVSWYQQTPGQGLQFLFEYFSETQRNKGNFPGRFSGRQFSNSRSEMNVSTLELGDSALYLCASSLDTIYGYTFGSGTRLTVV.

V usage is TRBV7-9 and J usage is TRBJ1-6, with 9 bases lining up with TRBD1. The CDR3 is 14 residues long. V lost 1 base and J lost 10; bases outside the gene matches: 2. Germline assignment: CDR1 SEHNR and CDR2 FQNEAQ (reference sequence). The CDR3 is CASSLGTGDSPLHF. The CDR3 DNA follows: TGTGCCAGCAGCTTAGGGACAGGGGACTCACCCCTCCACTTT.

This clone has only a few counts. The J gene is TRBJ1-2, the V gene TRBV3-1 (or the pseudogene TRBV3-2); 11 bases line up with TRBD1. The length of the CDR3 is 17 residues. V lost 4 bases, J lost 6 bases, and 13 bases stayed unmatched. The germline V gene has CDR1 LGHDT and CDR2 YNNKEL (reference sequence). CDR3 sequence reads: CASSLISTWTGGDGYTF. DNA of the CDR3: TGTGCCAGCAGCCTGATCTCGACGTGGACAGGGGGCGATGGCTACACCTTC.

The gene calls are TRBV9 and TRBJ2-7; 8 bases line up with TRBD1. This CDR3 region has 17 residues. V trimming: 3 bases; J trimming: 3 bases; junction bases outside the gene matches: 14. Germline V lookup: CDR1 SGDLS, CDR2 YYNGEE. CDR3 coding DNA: TGTGCCAGCAGCGGTCGGACAGGGCCCGAGCATATCTACGAGCAGTACTTC. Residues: CASSGRTGPEHIYEQYF.

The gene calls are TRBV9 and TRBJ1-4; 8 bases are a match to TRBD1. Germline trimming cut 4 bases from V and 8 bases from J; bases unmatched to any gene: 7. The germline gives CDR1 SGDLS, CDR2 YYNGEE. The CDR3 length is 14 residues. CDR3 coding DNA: TGTGCCAGCAGCAGACAGGGGAGCGGGGAAAAACTGTTTTTT. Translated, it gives CASSRQGSGEKLFF.

CDR3 sequence reads: CASSYSSTGGSDTQYF. The DNA for the CDR3 is TGTGCCAGCAGTTACTCATCGACAGGGGGTTCAGATACGCAGTATTTT. This sequence joins TRBV6-5 and TRBJ2-3; the match to TRBD1 covers 9 bases. From germline, CDR1 is MNHEY and CDR2 SVGAGI. The CDR3 contains 16 residues. J gave up 4 bases and V 0 bases, and 5 bases lay outside the gene matches.

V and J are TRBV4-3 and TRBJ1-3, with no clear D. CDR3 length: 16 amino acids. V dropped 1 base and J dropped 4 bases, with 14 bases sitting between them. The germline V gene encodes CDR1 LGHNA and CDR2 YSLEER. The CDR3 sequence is CASSQAPQAVGNTIYF. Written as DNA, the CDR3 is TGCGCCAGCAGCCAAGCCCCCCAGGCCGTCGGAAACACCATATATTTT.

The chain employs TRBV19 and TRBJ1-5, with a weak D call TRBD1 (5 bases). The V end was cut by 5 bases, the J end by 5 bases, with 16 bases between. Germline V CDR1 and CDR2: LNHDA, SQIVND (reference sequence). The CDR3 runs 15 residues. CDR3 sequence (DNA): TGTGCCAGTAGTCCTTGGGGGGAAAGCGATCAGCCCCAGCATTTT. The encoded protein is CASSPWGESDQPQHF.

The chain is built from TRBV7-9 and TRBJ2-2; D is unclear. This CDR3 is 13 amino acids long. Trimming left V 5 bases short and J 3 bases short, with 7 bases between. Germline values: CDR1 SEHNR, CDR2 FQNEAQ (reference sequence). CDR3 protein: CASSLQDTGELFF. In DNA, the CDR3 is TGTGCCAGCAGCCTCCAGGACACCGGGGAGCTGTTTTTT.

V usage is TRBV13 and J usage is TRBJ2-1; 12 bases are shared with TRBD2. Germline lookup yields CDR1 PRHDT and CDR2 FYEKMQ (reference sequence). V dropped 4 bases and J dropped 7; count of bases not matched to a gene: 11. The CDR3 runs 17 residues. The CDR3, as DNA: TGTGCCAGCAGCTCAGCGAGACTAGCGGGAGCAGGGAATGAGCAGTTCTTC. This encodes CASSSARLAGAGNEQFF.

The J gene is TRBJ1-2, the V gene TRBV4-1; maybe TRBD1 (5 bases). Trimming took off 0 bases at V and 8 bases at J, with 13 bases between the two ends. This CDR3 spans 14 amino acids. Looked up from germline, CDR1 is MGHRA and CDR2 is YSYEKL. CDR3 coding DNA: TGCGCCAGCAGCCAAGAGTGGGTGGGGCCCGGCTACACCTTC. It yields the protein CASSQEWVGPGYTF.

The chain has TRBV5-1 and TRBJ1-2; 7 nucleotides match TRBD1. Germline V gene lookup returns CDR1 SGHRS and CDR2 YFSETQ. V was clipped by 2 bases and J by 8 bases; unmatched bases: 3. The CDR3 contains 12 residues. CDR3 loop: CASSFGQAGYTF. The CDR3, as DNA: TGCGCCAGCAGCTTCGGACAGGCGGGCTACACCTTC.

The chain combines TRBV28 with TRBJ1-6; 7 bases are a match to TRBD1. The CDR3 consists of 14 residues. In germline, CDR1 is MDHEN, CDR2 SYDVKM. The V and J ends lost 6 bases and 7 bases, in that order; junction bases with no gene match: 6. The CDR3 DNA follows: TGTGCCAGCAGCTGGACAGGACGGAATTCACCCCTCCACTTT. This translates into CASSWTGRNSPLHF.

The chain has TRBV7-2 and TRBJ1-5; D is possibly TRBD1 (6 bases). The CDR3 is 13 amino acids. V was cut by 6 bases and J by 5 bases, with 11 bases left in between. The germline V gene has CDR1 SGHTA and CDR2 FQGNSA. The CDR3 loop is CASRDSLHQPQHF. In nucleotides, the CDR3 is TGTGCCAGCAGGGACAGTTTACATCAGCCCCAGCATTTT.

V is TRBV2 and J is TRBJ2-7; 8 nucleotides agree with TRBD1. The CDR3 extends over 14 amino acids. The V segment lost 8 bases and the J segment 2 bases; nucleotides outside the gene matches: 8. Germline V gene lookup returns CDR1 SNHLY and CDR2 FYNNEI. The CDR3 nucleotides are TGTGCCAGCTTCCCGGGACAGGTCGCCTACGAGCAGTACGTC. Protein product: CASFPGQVAYEQYV.

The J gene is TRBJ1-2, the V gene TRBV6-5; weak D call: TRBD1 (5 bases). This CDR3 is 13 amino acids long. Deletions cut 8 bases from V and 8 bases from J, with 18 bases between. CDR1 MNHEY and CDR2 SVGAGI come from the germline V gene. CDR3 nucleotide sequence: TGTGCCAGCGGCAATGGGGGGAGGGACGGCTACACCTTC. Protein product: CASGNGGRDGYTF.

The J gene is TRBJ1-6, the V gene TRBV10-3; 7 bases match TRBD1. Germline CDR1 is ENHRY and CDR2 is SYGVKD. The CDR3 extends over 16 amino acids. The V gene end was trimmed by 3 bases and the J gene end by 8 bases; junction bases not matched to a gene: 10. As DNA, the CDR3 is TGTGCCATCAGTGAATTTTTGACAGGGTCGGATTCACCCCTCCACTTT. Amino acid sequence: CAISEFLTGSDSPLHF.

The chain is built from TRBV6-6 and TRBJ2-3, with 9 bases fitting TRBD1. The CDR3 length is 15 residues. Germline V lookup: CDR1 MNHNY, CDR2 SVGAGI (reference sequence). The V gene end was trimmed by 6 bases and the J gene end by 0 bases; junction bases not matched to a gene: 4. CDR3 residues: CASRPGQGSTDTQYF. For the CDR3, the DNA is TGTGCCAGCAGACCAGGACAGGGGAGCACAGATACGCAGTATTTT.